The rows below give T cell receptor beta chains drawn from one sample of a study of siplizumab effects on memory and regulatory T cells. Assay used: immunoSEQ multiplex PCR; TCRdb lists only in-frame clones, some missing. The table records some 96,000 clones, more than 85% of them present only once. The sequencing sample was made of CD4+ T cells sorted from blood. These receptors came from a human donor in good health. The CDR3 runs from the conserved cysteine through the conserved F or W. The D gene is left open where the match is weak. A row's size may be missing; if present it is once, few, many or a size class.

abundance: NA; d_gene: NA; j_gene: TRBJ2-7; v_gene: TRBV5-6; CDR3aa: CASSLLGRVSRYEQYF; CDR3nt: TGTGCCAGCAGCTTGCTTGGACGGGTCAGCCGCTACGAGCAGTACTTC
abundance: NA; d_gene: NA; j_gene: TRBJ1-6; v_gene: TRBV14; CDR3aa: CASSRWDGNSPLHF; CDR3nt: TGTGCCAGCAGCCGTTGGGACGGGAATTCACCCCTCCACTTT
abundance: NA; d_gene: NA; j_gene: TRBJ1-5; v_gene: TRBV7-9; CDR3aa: CASSLGGGSLPQHF; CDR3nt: TGTGCCAGCAGCTTAGGGGGGGGCAGTCTACCCCAGCATTTT
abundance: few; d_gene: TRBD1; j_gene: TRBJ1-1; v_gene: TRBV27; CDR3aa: CASSRDRGVTEAFF; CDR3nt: TGTGCCAGCAGTCGGGACAGGGGCGTCACTGAAGCTTTCTTT
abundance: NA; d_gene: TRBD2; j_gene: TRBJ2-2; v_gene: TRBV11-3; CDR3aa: CASSLTPGLAGGTNTGELFF; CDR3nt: TGTGCCAGCAGCTTAACCCCGGGACTAGCGGGGGGGACGAACACCGGGGAGCTGTTTTTT
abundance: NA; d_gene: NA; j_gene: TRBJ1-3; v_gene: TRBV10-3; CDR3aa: CAISERVISGNTIYF; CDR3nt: TGTGCCATCAGTGAGCGGGTGATCTCTGGAAACACCATATATTTT
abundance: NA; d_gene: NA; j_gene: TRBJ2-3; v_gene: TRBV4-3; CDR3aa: CASSQKRTDTQYF; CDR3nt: TGCGCCAGCAGCCAGAAGCGCACAGATACGCAGTATTTT
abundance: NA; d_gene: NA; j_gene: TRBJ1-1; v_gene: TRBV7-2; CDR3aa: CASSLVAAPNSNTEAFF; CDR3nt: TGTGCCAGCAGCTTAGTGGCAGCTCCTAATTCGAACACTGAAGCTTTCTTT
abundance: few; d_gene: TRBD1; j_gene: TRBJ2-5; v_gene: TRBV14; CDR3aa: CASSQRQGMPQYF; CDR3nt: TGTGCCAGCAGCCAAAGACAGGGTATGCCCCAGTACTTC
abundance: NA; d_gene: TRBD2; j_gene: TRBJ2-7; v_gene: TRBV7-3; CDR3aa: CASSLTGTTQGEQYF; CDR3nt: TGTGCCAGCAGCTTAACCGGGACTACTCAGGGCGAGCAGTACTTC
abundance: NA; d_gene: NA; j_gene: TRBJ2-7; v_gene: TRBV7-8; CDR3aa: CASSLSGIISEQYF; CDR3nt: TGTGCCAGCAGCTTGTCAGGGATCATCTCCGAGCAGTACTTC
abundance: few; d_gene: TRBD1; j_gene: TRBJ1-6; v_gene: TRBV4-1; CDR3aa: CASSHAQGVTSSPLHF; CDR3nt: TGCGCCAGCAGCCACGCACAGGGGGTTACTAGTTCACCCCTCCACTTT
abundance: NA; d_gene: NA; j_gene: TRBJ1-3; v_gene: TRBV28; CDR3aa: CASSGPASGNTIYF; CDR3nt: TGTGCCAGTTCGGGTCCGGCCTCTGGAAACACCATATATTTT
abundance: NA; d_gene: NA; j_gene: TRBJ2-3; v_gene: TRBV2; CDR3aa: CASSEFRGDTQYF; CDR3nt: TGTGCCAGCAGTGAATTTAGAGGAGATACGCAGTATTTT
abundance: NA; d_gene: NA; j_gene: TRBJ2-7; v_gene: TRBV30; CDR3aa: CAGEGPGHEQYF; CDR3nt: TGTGCTGGTGAAGGCCCGGGACACGAGCAGTACTTC